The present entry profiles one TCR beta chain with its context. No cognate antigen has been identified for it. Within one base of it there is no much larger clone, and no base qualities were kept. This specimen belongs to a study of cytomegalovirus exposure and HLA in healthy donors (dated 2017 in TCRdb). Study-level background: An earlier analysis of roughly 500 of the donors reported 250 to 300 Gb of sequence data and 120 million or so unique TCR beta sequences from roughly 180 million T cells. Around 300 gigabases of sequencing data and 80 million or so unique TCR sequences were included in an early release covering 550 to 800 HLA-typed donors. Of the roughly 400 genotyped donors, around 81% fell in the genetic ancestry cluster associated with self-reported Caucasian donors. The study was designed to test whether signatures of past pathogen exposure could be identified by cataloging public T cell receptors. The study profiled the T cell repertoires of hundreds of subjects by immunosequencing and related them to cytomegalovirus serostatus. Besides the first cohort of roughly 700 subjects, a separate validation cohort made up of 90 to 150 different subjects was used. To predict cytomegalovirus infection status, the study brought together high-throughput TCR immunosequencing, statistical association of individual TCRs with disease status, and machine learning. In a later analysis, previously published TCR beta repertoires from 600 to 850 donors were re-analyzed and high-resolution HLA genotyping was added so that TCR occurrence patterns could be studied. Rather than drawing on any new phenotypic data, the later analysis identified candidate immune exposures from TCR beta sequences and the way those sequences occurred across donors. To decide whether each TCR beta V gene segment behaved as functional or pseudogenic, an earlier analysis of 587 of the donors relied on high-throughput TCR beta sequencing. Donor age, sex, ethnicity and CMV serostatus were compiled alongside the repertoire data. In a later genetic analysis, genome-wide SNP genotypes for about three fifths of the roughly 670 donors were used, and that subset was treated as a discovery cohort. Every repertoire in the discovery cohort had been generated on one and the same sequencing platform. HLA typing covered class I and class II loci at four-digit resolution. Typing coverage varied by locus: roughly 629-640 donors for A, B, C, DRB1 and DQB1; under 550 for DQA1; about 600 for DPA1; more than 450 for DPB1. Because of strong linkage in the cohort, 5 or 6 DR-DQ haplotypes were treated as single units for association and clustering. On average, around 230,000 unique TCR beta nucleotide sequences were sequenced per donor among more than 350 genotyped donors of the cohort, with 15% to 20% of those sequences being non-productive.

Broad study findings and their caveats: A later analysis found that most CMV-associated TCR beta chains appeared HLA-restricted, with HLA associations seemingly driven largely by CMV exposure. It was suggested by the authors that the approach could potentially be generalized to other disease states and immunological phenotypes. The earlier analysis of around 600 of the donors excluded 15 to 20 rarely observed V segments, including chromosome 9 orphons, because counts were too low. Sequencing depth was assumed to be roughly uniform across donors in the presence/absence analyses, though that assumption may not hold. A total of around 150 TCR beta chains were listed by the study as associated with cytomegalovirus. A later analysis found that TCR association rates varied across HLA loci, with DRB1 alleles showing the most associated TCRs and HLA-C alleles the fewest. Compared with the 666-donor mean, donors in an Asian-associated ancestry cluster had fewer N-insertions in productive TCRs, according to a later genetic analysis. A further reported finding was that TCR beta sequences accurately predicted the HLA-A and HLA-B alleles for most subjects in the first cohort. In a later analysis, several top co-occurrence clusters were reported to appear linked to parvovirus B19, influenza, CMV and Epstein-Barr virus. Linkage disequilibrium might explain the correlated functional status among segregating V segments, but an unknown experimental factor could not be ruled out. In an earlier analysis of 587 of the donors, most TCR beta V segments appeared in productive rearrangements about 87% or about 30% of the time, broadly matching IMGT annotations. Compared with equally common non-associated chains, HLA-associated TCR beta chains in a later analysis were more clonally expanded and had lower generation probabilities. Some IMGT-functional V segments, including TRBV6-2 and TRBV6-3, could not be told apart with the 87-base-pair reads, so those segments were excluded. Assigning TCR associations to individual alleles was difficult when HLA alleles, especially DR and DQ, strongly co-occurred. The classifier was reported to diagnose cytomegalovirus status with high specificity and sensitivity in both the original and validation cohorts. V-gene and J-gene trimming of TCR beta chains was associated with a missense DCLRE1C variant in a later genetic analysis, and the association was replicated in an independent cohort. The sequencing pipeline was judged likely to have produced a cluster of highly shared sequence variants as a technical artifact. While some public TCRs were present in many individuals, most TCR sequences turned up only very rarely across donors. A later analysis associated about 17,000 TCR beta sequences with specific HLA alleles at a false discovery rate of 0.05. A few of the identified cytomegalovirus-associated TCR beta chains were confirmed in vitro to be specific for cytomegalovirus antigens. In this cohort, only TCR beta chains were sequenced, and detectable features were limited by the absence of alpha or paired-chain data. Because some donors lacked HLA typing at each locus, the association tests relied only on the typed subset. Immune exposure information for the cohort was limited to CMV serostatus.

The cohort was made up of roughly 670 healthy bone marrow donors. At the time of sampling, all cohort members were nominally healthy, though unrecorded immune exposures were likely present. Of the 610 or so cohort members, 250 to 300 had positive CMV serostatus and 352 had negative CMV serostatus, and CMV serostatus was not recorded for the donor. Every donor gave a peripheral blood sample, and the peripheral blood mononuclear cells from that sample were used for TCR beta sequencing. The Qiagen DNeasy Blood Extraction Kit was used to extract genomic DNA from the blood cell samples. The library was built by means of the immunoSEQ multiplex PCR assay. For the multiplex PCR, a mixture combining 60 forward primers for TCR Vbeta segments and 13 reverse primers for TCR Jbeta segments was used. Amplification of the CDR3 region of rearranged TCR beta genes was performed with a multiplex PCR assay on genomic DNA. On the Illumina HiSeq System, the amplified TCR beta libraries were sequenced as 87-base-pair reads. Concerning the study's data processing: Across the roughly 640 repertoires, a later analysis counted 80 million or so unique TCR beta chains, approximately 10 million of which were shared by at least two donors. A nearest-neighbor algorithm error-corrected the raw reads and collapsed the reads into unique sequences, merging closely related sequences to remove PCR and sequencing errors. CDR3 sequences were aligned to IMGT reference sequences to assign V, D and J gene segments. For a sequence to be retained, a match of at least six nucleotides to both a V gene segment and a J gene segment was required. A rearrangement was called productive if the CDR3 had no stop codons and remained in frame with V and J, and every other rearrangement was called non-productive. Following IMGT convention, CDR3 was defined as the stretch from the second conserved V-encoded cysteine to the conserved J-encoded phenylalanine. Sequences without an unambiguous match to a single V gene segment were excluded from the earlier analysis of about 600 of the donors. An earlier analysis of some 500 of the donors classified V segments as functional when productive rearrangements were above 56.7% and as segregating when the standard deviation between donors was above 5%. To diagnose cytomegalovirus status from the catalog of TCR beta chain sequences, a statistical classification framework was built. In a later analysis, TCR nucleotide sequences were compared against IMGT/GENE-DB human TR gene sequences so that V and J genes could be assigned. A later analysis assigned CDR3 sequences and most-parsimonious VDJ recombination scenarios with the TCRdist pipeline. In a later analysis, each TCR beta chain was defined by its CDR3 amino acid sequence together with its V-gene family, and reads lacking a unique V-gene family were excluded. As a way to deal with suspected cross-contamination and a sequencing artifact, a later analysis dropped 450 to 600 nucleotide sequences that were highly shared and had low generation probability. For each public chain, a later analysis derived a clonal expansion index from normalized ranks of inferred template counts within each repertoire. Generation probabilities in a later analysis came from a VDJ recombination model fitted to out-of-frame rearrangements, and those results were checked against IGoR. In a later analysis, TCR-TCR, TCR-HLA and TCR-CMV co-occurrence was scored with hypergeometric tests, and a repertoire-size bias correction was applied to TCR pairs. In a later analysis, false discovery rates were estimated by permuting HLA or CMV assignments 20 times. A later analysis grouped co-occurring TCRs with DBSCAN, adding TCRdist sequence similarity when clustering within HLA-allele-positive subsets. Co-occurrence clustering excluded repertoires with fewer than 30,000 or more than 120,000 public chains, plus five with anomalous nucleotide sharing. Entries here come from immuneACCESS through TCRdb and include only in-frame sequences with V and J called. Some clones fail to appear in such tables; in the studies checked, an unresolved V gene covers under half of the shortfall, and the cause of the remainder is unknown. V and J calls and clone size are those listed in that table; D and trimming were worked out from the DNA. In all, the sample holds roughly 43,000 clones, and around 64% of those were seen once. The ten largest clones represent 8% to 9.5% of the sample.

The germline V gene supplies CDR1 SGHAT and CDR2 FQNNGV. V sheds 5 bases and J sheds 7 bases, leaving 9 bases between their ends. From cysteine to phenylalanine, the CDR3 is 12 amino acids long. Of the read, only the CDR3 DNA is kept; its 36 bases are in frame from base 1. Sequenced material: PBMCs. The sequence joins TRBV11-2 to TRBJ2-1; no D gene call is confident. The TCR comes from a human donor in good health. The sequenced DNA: TGTGCCAGCAGCCAGGTTTGGAATGAGCAGTTCTTC. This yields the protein CASSQVWNEQFF.